These 10 T cell receptor beta chains were sequenced from one sample in a study of blood T cell repertoires in COVID-19. The assay was immunoSEQ multiplex PCR, and TCRdb's table has in-frame clones only and misses some. The repertoire holds about 160,000 clones, with roughly 87% as singletons. The material sequenced was PBMCs or T cells enriched from blood (not recorded which). These receptors all stem from a woman between 40 and 55 years old who had been exposed to COVID-19.

This chain uses TRBV11-2 with TRBJ1-6; 8 bases are shared with TRBD1. The V segment lost 3 bases and the J segment 8 bases; nucleotides outside the gene matches: 3. CDR1 is SGHAT and CDR2 is FQNNGV in the germline V gene. CDR3 length: 14 residues. The CDR3 is CASSFNRGDSPLHF. The CDR3 DNA is TGTGCCAGCAGCTTCAACAGGGGGGATTCACCCCTCCACTTT.

In this sample, this clone turned up a few times. The chain carries TRBV12-5 and TRBJ1-4, with TRBD1 identical over 7 bases. This CDR3 is 14 amino acids long. The V segment lost 5 bases and the J segment 8 bases; nucleotides outside the gene matches: 8. Germline CDR1 and CDR2: LGHNT and FRNRAP. CDR3 DNA: TGTGCTAGTGGTCCCCCGACAGGGAGAGAAAAACTGTTTTTT. It specifies CASGPPTGREKLFF.

The rearrangement uses TRBV3-1 (or the pseudogene TRBV3-2) and TRBJ1-5; the D is unclear. Germline-derived CDR1 and CDR2 are LGHDT and YNNKEL (reference sequence). This CDR3 is built from 14 residues. Trimming pared 0 bases from V and 2 bases from J, leaving 5 bases between. CDR3 protein: CASSQDIGNQPQHF. The CDR3 nucleotides are TGTGCCAGCAGCCAAGATATCGGCAATCAGCCCCAGCATTTT.

The genes are TRBV5-1 and TRBJ2-5; D not certain. Looked up from germline, CDR1 is SGHRS and CDR2 is YFSETQ. The CDR3 covers 11 residues. Trimming cost V 3 bases and J 3 bases, with 3 bases left between them. The CDR3 nucleotides are TGCGCCAGCAGCTCAAAAGAGACCCAGTACTTC. Amino acid sequence: CASSSKETQYF.

J is TRBJ2-4 and V is TRBV6-2 or TRBV6-3; D might be TRBD2 (6 bases). V was shortened by 2 bases and J by 8 bases, with 7 bases between the two germline ends. The V gene's germline CDR1 is MNHEY and CDR2 SVGEGT. The length of the CDR3 is 12 residues. CDR3 loop: CASSYPGDIQYF. CDR3 sequence (DNA): TGTGCCAGCAGTTACCCGGGGGACATTCAGTACTTC.

This clone was seen once. The chain uses TRBV7-9 and TRBJ2-4; tentatively, D is TRBD1 (6 bases). Germline V gives CDR1 SEHNR, CDR2 FQNEAQ (reference sequence). There are 14 residues in the CDR3. V gave up 6 bases and J gave up 2 bases, with 11 bases separating them. The CDR3 nucleotides read TGTGCCAGCAGTCCCGGGACAACCAAAAACATTCAGTACTTC. Its translation is CASSPGTTKNIQYF. The full variable domain, its missing parts supplied by reference TRBV7-9 and TRBJ2-4, is DTGVSQNPRHKITKRGQNVTFRCDPISEHNRLYWYRQTLGQGPEFLTYFQNEAQLEKSRLLSDRFSAERPKGSFSTLEIQRTEQGDSAMYLCASSPGTTKNIQYFGAGTRLSVL.

Only one count was recorded for this clone. The rearrangement links TRBV29-1 to TRBJ1-3; a weak D match, TRBD1 (6 bases). Germline-derived CDR1 and CDR2 are SQVTM and ANQGSEA. This CDR3 comprises 12 residues. The germline V and J ends were trimmed by 4 bases and 4 bases, with 8 bases remaining between them. This CDR3 reads CSVGGQGNTIYF. The DNA for the CDR3 is TGCAGCGTTGGGGGGCAAGGAAACACCATATATTTT.

The V and J genes are TRBV7-9 and TRBJ2-5, with 9 nucleotides matching TRBD1. Per the germline V gene, CDR1 is SEHNR and CDR2 is FQNEAQ (reference sequence). J was trimmed by 5 bases and V by 1 base; bases with no gene match: 5. The CDR3 has 15 amino acids. The CDR3: CASSLGDRVRETQYF. Here the CDR3 DNA reads TGTGCCAGCAGCTTAGGGGACAGGGTACGGGAGACCCAGTACTTC.

The chain joins TRBV7-8 to TRBJ1-6; D is unclear. Trimming took 1 base from V and 11 from J, leaving 15 bases between them. Germline values: CDR1 SGHVS, CDR2 FQNEAQ. The CDR3 loop spans 15 amino acids. The CDR3 coding sequence is TGTGCCAGCAGCTTAGTTGAGGGCCCGGGGACACCCCTCCACTTT. It encodes CASSLVEGPGTPLHF.

The rearrangement joins TRBV9 to TRBJ1-3; 7 bases are a match to TRBD1. Trimming at V came to 4 bases and at J to 0 bases, leaving 1 base not matched to a gene. This CDR3 has 14 residues. Per germline, CDR1 SGDLS and CDR2 YYNGEE. The CDR3 DNA reads TGTGCCAGCAGCCCAGGGGGCTCTGGAAACACCATATATTTT. It specifies CASSPGGSGNTIYF.